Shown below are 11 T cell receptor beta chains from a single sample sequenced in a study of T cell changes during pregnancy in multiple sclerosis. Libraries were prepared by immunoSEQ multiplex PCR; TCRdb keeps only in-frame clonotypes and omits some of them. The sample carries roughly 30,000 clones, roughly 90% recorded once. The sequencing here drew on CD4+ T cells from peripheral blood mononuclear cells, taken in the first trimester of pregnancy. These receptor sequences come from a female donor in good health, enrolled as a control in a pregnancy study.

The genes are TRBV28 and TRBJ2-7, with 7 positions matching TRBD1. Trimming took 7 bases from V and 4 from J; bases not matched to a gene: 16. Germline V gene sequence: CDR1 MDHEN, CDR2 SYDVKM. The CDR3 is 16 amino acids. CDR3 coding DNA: TGTGCCAGCATCTCTGAACGCTCGGCAGGGGGTTACGAGCAGTACTTC. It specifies CASISERSAGGYEQYF.

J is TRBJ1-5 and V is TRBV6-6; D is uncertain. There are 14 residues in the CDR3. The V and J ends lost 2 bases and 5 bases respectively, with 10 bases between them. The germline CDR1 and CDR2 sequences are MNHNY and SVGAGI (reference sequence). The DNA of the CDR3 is TGTGCCAGCAGTTACCCCCGGGAGGATCAGCCCCAGCATTTT. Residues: CASSYPREDQPQHF.

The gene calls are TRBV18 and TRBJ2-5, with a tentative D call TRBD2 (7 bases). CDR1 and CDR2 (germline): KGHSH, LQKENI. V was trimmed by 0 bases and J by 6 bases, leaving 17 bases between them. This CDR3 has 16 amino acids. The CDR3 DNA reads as TGTGCCAGCTCACCACCGGGGGGGCTGGTCAAAAAGACCCAGTACTTC. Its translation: CASSPPGGLVKKTQYF.

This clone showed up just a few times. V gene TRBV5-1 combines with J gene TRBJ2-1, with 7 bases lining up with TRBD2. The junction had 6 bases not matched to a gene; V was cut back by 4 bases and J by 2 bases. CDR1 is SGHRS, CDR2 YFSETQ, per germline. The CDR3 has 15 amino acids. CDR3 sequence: CASSDAGEPYNEQFF. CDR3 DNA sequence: TGCGCCAGCAGCGATGCGGGAGAACCCTACAATGAGCAGTTCTTC.

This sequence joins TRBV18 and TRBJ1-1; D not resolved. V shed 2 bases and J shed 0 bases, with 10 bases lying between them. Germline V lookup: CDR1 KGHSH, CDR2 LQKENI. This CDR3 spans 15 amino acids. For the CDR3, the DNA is TGTGCCAGCTCACCAGAGTCGAGAGTGAACACTGAAGCTTTCTTT. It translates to CASSPESRVNTEAFF.

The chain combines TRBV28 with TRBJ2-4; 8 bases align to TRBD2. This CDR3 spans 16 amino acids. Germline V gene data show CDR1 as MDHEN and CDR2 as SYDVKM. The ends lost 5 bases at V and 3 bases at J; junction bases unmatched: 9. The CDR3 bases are TGTGCCAGCAGTGAGCACCGGGGGGGAGTCAAAAACATTCAGTACTTC. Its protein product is CASSEHRGGVKNIQYF.

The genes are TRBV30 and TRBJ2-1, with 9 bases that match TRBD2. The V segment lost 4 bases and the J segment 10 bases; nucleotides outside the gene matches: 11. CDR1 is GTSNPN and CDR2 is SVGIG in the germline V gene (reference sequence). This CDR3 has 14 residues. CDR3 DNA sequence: TGTGCCTGGAAAAACGGGCTAGCGGGATACGAGCAGTTCTTC. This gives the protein CAWKNGLAGYEQFF. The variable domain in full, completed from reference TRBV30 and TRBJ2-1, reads SQTIHQWPATLVQPVGSPLSLECTVEGTSNPNLYWYRQAAGRGLQLLFYSVGIGQISSEVPQNLSASRPQDRQFILSSKKLLLSDSGFYLCAWKNGLAGYEQFFGPGTRLTVL.

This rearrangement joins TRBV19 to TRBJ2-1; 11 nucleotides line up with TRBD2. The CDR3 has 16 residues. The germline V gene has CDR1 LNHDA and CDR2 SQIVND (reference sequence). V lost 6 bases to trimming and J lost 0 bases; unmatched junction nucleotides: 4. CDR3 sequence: CASRGLAETSYNEQFF. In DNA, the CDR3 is TGTGCCAGTAGGGGACTAGCGGAGACCTCCTACAATGAGCAGTTCTTC.

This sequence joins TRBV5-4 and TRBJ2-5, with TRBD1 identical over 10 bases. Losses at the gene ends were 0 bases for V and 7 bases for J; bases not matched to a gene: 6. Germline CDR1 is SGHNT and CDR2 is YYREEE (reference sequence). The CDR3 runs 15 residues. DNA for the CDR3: TGTGCCAGCAGCTTGGGGGACAGGGGTTTAGGGACCCAGTACTTC. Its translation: CASSLGDRGLGTQYF. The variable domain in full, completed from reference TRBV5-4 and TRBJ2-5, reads ETGVTQSPTHLIKTRGQQVTLRCSSQSGHNTVSWYQQALGQGPQFIFQYYREEENGRGNFPPRFSGLQFPNYSSELNVNALELDDSALYLCASSLGDRGLGTQYFGPGTRLLVL.

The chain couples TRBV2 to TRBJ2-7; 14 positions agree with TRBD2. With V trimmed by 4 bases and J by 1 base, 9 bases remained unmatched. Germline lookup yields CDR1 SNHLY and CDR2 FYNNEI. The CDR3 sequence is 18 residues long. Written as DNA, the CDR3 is TGTGCCAGCAGTGGACTAGCGGGGGGGGGCGTCCCTTCCTACGAGCAGTACTTC. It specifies CASSGLAGGGVPSYEQYF.

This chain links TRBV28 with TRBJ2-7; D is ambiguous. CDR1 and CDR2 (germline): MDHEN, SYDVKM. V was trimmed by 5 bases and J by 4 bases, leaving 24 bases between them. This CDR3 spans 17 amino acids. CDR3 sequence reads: CASSPPPPGSKAYEQYF. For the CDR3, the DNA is TGTGCCAGCAGTCCCCCTCCCCCCGGGTCCAAGGCATACGAGCAGTACTTC.